A selection of T cell receptor beta chains follows, all from one sample in a study of cytomegalovirus exposure and HLA in healthy donors. Profiled with immunoSEQ multiplex PCR; TCRdb holds only in-frame clones, not every one. The sample has over 120,000 clones; about 88% are singletons. The sample comprised PBMCs. Source of these receptors: a young woman in good health and CMV-seropositive. The CDR3 runs from the conserved cysteine through the conserved F or W. Each record gives: D gene, V gene, J gene, clone size, CDR3 protein, CDR3 DNA. The D gene is left open where the match is weak. Rows give clone size only sometimes, using once, few, many, or a class for an expanded clone.

d_call: TRBD1
v_call: TRBV6-6
j_call: TRBJ1-2
clone_size: once
cdr3_aa: CASSYGRDRMDYGYTF
cdr3_nt: TGTGCCAGCAGTTACGGGCGGGACAGGATGGACTATGGCTACACCTTC

d_call: TRBD1
v_call: TRBV7-3
j_call: TRBJ2-3
clone_size: -
cdr3_aa: CASAGQGATDTQYF
cdr3_nt: TGTGCCAGCGCGGGACAGGGGGCAACAGATACGCAGTATTTT

d_call: -
v_call: TRBV6-5
j_call: TRBJ1-1
clone_size: -
cdr3_aa: CASPPGDTEAFF
cdr3_nt: TGTGCCAGCCCCCCCGGGGACACTGAAGCTTTCTTT

d_call: TRBD1
v_call: TRBV6-5
j_call: TRBJ2-3
clone_size: once
cdr3_aa: CASRPAGGTDTQYF
cdr3_nt: TGTGCCAGCAGACCGGCAGGGGGAACAGATACGCAGTATTTT

d_call: -
v_call: TRBV7-2
j_call: TRBJ2-1
clone_size: -
cdr3_aa: CASQGGAIYEQFF
cdr3_nt: TGTGCCAGTCAAGGGGGGGCTATCTATGAGCAGTTCTTC

d_call: TRBD2
v_call: TRBV5-1
j_call: TRBJ2-3
clone_size: -
cdr3_aa: CASSPRTSGGVSDTQYF
cdr3_nt: TGCGCCAGCAGCCCTCGGACTAGCGGGGGGGTGTCAGATACGCAGTATTTT

d_call: -
v_call: TRBV28
j_call: TRBJ2-2
clone_size: -
cdr3_aa: CASSLRAPTTGELFF
cdr3_nt: TGTGCCAGCAGTTTGAGGGCACCGACCACCGGGGAGCTGTTTTTT

d_call: -
v_call: TRBV27
j_call: TRBJ2-7
clone_size: -
cdr3_aa: CASSLSAMTRNEQYF
cdr3_nt: TGTGCCAGCAGTTTATCGGCCATGACTAGGAACGAGCAGTACTTC

d_call: -
v_call: TRBV7-8
j_call: TRBJ2-7
clone_size: -
cdr3_aa: CASSLGGAISVYEQYF
cdr3_nt: TGTGCCAGCAGCTTAGGGGGAGCCATATCGGTCTACGAGCAGTACTTC

d_call: TRBD1
v_call: TRBV7-9
j_call: TRBJ1-2
clone_size: -
cdr3_aa: CASSLEPDRAHYGYTF
cdr3_nt: TGTGCCAGCAGCTTAGAACCCGACAGGGCGCACTATGGCTACACCTTC

d_call: -
v_call: TRBV7-6
j_call: TRBJ1-1
clone_size: -
cdr3_aa: CASSPEPGSTEAFF
cdr3_nt: TGTGCCAGCAGCCCCGAGCCGGGGTCTACTGAAGCTTTCTTT

d_call: -
v_call: TRBV28
j_call: TRBJ1-2
clone_size: -
cdr3_aa: CASSPGGVPNYGYTF
cdr3_nt: TGTGCCAGCAGTCCCGGCGGGGTCCCAAACTATGGCTACACCTTC

d_call: -
v_call: TRBV11-3
j_call: TRBJ2-1
clone_size: -
cdr3_aa: CASSYDSQQFF
cdr3_nt: TGTGCCAGCAGCTACGACAGCCAGCAGTTCTTC

d_call: -
v_call: TRBV2
j_call: TRBJ2-5
clone_size: -
cdr3_aa: CASNRGMETQYF
cdr3_nt: TGTGCCAGCAACCGGGGGATGGAGACCCAGTACTTC

d_call: -
v_call: TRBV7-9
j_call: TRBJ1-2
clone_size: -
cdr3_aa: CASSGEVYTF
cdr3_nt: TGTGCCAGCAGCGGGGAGGTCTACACCTTC

d_call: TRBD1
v_call: TRBV9
j_call: TRBJ1-1
clone_size: -
cdr3_aa: CASSGGSQDRGRAEAFF
cdr3_nt: TGTGCCAGCAGCGGAGGATCGCAGGACAGGGGGCGAGCTGAAGCTTTCTTT

d_call: -
v_call: TRBV7-2
j_call: TRBJ2-3
clone_size: -
cdr3_aa: CASSTSGGFTSTDTQYF
cdr3_nt: TGTGCCAGCAGCACATCGGGGGGCTTTACTAGCACAGATACGCAGTATTTT

d_call: -
v_call: TRBV5-6
j_call: TRBJ2-5
clone_size: -
cdr3_aa: CASSLEGGETQYF
cdr3_nt: TGTGCCAGCAGCTTAGAGGGTGGGGAGACCCAGTACTTC

d_call: -
v_call: TRBV5-1
j_call: TRBJ1-1
clone_size: -
cdr3_aa: CASSLTDLTLNTEAFF
cdr3_nt: TGCGCCAGCAGCTTAACAGATCTTACATTGAACACTGAAGCTTTCTTT

d_call: -
v_call: TRBV7-2
j_call: TRBJ2-5
clone_size: -
cdr3_aa: CASSLVGLSLIQETQYF
cdr3_nt: TGTGCCAGCAGCTTAGTAGGACTTAGCCTTATCCAAGAGACCCAGTACTTC

d_call: TRBD1
v_call: TRBV27
j_call: TRBJ1-1
clone_size: -
cdr3_aa: CASSFRNGQGGAFF
cdr3_nt: TGTGCCAGCAGTTTCCGAAACGGACAGGGGGGAGCTTTCTTT

d_call: -
v_call: TRBV4-2
j_call: TRBJ2-1
clone_size: -
cdr3_aa: CASSQDPGDEQFF
cdr3_nt: TGTGCCAGCAGCCAAGATCCCGGAGATGAGCAGTTCTTC

d_call: TRBD1
v_call: TRBV7-2
j_call: TRBJ2-7
clone_size: -
cdr3_aa: CASSLALMMGQNLYEQYF
cdr3_nt: TGTGCCAGCAGCTTAGCCTTGATGATGGGACAGAACCTCTACGAGCAGTACTTC

d_call: -
v_call: TRBV7-9
j_call: TRBJ1-2
clone_size: -
cdr3_aa: CASRLGGENGYTF
cdr3_nt: TGTGCCAGCAGACTAGGTGGCGAGAATGGCTACACCTTC

d_call: TRBD1
v_call: TRBV6-5
j_call: TRBJ2-2
clone_size: -
cdr3_aa: CASRIDRGAGELFF
cdr3_nt: TGTGCCAGCAGAATAGACAGGGGCGCCGGGGAGCTGTTTTTT

d_call: -
v_call: TRBV10-3
j_call: TRBJ1-1
clone_size: -
cdr3_aa: CAISSTTGRANTEAFF
cdr3_nt: TGTGCCATCAGTTCCACCACAGGGCGCGCGAACACTGAAGCTTTCTTT

d_call: TRBD1
v_call: TRBV7-2
j_call: TRBJ2-5
clone_size: -
cdr3_aa: CASQRQGAPETQYF
cdr3_nt: TGTGCCAGTCAGCGGCAGGGGGCCCCAGAGACCCAGTACTTC

d_call: -
v_call: TRBV7-3
j_call: TRBJ1-2
clone_size: -
cdr3_aa: CASSLTGGYGYTF
cdr3_nt: TGTGCCAGCAGCTTAACAGGGGGCTATGGCTACACCTTC

d_call: TRBD2
v_call: TRBV4-2
j_call: TRBJ2-3
clone_size: -
cdr3_aa: CASSQDGRGATTDTQYF
cdr3_nt: TGTGCCAGCAGCCAAGATGGGCGGGGGGCAACCACAGATACGCAGTATTTT

d_call: -
v_call: TRBV5-6
j_call: TRBJ1-1
clone_size: -
cdr3_aa: CASSLGRGSTEAFF
cdr3_nt: TGTGCCAGCAGCTTGGGCAGGGGATCGACTGAAGCTTTCTTT

d_call: -
v_call: TRBV15
j_call: TRBJ2-3
clone_size: -
cdr3_aa: CATSRDRGAGWDTQYF
cdr3_nt: TGTGCCACCAGCAGAGATAGGGGCGCGGGGTGGGATACGCAGTATTTT

d_call: -
v_call: TRBV27
j_call: TRBJ2-7
clone_size: -
cdr3_aa: CASSAGLRSSYEQYF
cdr3_nt: TGTGCCAGCAGTGCCGGACTTCGGAGCTCCTACGAGCAGTACTTC

d_call: -
v_call: TRBV10-3
j_call: TRBJ2-7
clone_size: -
cdr3_aa: CAISESAYEQYF
cdr3_nt: TGTGCCATCAGTGAATCAGCCTACGAGCAGTACTTC

d_call: -
v_call: TRBV4-2
j_call: TRBJ2-6
clone_size: once
cdr3_aa: CASSPRGDSGYSGANVLTF
cdr3_nt: TGTGCCAGCAGCCCGCGCGGGGACAGCGGATACTCTGGGGCCAACGTCCTGACTTTC

d_call: -
v_call: TRBV28
j_call: TRBJ2-3
clone_size: -
cdr3_aa: CASSFRDSNTDTQYF
cdr3_nt: TGTGCCAGCAGTTTCCGGGACTCTAACACAGATACGCAGTATTTT

d_call: TRBD1
v_call: TRBV7-3
j_call: TRBJ2-6
clone_size: once
cdr3_aa: CASSRGQGSSGANVLTF
cdr3_nt: TGTGCCAGCAGCCGCGGACAGGGTAGCTCCGGGGCCAACGTCCTGACTTTC

d_call: -
v_call: TRBV5-1
j_call: TRBJ1-2
clone_size: -
cdr3_aa: CASMEGGSYGYTF
cdr3_nt: TGCGCCAGCATGGAGGGAGGGAGCTATGGCTACACCTTC

d_call: -
v_call: TRBV6-5
j_call: TRBJ2-5
clone_size: -
cdr3_aa: CASRLGGIETQYF
cdr3_nt: TGTGCCAGCAGGTTAGGAGGAATCGAGACCCAGTACTTC

d_call: -
v_call: TRBV27
j_call: TRBJ1-4
clone_size: -
cdr3_aa: CASSLWARANEKLFF
cdr3_nt: TGTGCCAGCAGTTTATGGGCCAGGGCTAATGAAAAACTGTTTTTT

d_call: TRBD2
v_call: TRBV11-2
j_call: TRBJ2-1
clone_size: once
cdr3_aa: CASSSVAGNYNEQFF
cdr3_nt: TGTGCCAGCAGCTCTGTAGCGGGGAATTACAATGAGCAGTTCTTC